The 27 T cell receptor beta chains in this list originate from one sample, sequenced in a study of breast tumors, draining lymph nodes, adjacent tissues. From the multiplex PCR reads, TCRdb called clonotypes with MiXCR, one entry per CDR3 protein. The top ten clones hold approximately 5% of a sample with about 110,000 distinct CDR3 sequences, approximately 28% of them seen once. Axillary draining lymph nodes of breast cancer patients supplied the node samples. Material for sequencing was axillary lymph node tissue. The source of these receptors is a female donor with breast cancer. Some clones in this sample may be carry-over from other donors' samples.

This clonotype appeared many times. This chain links TRBV6-6 with TRBJ2-3; D not resolved. The CDR3 loop spans 15 amino acids. V was trimmed by 6 bases and J by 9 bases, leaving 22 bases between them. In germline, CDR1 is MNHNY, CDR2 SVGAGI (reference sequence). This chain's CDR3 is CASSPLNRPQGTQYF. The CDR3 region has the DNA TGTGCCAGCAGCCCTTTAAACCGGCCCCAAGGCACGCAGTATTTT.

The CDR3 reads CASSLVSVKLFF. The DNA of the CDR3 is TGTGCCAGCAGTTTGGTGTCCGTGAAGCTGTTTTTT. V is TRBV12-3 or TRBV12-4 and J is TRBJ2-2; D is ambiguous. Trimming pared 3 bases from V and 12 bases from J, leaving 11 bases between. This CDR3 region has 12 residues.

This clonotype was seen many times. V gene TRBV19 combines with J gene TRBJ2-2, with 9 positions matching TRBD2. Germline assignment: CDR1 LNHDA and CDR2 SQIVND (reference sequence). The J segment lost 0 bases and the V segment lost 4 bases, leaving 6 bases of the junction unmatched. The CDR3 has 17 amino acids. The CDR3 reads CASSTGSGSPNTGELFF. The CDR3, as DNA: TGTGCCAGTAGTACTGGTAGCGGGAGTCCGAACACCGGGGAGCTGTTTTTT.

This clonotype was counted ten times or more. V is TRBV9 and J is TRBJ1-2; possible D gene TRBD1, 6 bases. Germline V CDR1 and CDR2: SGDLS, YYNGEE. This CDR3 spans 15 amino acids. The V gene lost 4 bases and the J gene lost 1 base, with 14 bases spanning the gap. Here the CDR3 DNA reads TGTGCCAGCAGCCCGACGACAGGTAGTAACTATGGCTACACCTTC. Translated: CASSPTTGSNYGYTF. The complete variable domain, with remaining parts taken from reference TRBV9 and TRBJ1-2, reads DSGVTQTPKHLITATGQRVTLRCSPRSGDLSVYWYQQSLDQGLQFLIQYYNGEERAKGNILERFSAQQFPDLHSELNLSSLELGDSALYFCASSPTTGSNYGYTFGSGTRLTVV.

This clonotype was recorded at least ten times. This chain uses TRBV14 with TRBJ2-7, with 8 positions matching TRBD2. The CDR3 has 15 residues. The V gene's germline CDR1 is SGHDN and CDR2 FVKESK. The junction had 4 bases not matched to a gene; V was cut back by 1 base and J by 2 bases. CDR3 amino acids: CASSQVLAGTYEQYF. CDR3 nucleotides: TGTGCCAGCAGCCAAGTGTTAGCGGGAACCTACGAGCAGTACTTC.

This clonotype was seen repeatedly, ten times or more. CDR3 DNA: TGTGCCAGCAGCTCTGGAATCGGGACAGCGACCAAAGAGACCCAGTACTTC. This translates into CASSSGIGTATKETQYF. The chain links TRBV11-2 to TRBJ2-5; TRBD1 agrees at 7 bases. Trimming removed 4 bases from V and 3 bases from J; junction bases left unmatched: 14. The CDR3 totals 17 residues. Germline V CDR1 and CDR2: SGHAT, FQNNGV.

This chain links TRBV24-1 with TRBJ1-4, with TRBD1 identical over 9 bases. After removal of 4 bases from V and 3 bases from J, the junction contained 5 bases not matched to a gene. Germline CDR1 KGHDR, CDR2 SFDVKD. The CDR3 length is 16 residues. The CDR3 is CATSETRQGANEKLFF. The CDR3 bases are TGTGCCACCAGTGAAACTCGACAGGGGGCTAATGAAAAACTGTTTTTT.

This clonotype came up many times. The genes are TRBV20-1 and TRBJ2-5; 8 nucleotides align to TRBD2. This CDR3 has 13 residues. Losses at the gene ends were 6 bases for V and 9 bases for J; bases not matched to a gene: 12. Germline V gene lookup returns CDR1 DFQATT and CDR2 SNEGSKA (reference sequence). DNA for the CDR3: TGCAGTGCATACCCTAGCGGGCGAGACCCCCAGTACTTC. Amino acids: CSAYPSGRDPQYF.

This clonotype has ten or more counts. The chain combines TRBV11-2 with TRBJ1-6; 7 nucleotides agree with TRBD1. The CDR3 covers 16 residues. After removal of 3 bases from V and 9 bases from J, the junction contained 11 bases not matched to a gene. Germline CDR1 reads SGHAT; CDR2 reads FQNNGV. The CDR3 nucleotides read TGTGCCAGCAGCTTGAGCACGGGGACAGCCAGTTCACCCCTCCACTTT. This codes for CASSLSTGTASSPLHF.

This clonotype was picked up many times. This rearrangement joins TRBV3-1 to TRBJ1-6; D is possibly TRBD1 (5 bases). The CDR3 runs 15 residues. From germline, CDR1 is LGHDT and CDR2 YNNKEL (reference sequence). Trimming took off 4 bases at V and 10 bases at J, with 17 bases between the two ends. The CDR3 region is CASSPQQDRQSPLHF. The CDR3 nucleotides are TGTGCCAGCAGCCCGCAACAGGACCGGCAATCACCCCTCCACTTT.

The table lists this clonotype with many counts. V gene TRBV7-6 combines with J gene TRBJ2-2, with D perhaps TRBD1 (5 bases). Trimming shortened V by 1 base and J by 5 bases, and 8 bases separated the two germline ends. The CDR3 spans 14 residues. Germline loops: CDR1 SGHVS, CDR2 FNYEAQ. In nucleotides, the CDR3 is TGTGCCAGCAGCTTAGTCCAGGGTACCGGGGAGCTGTTTTTT. It encodes CASSLVQGTGELFF.

The table lists this clonotype with many counts. V and J are TRBV5-1 and TRBJ2-1; D may be TRBD2 (5 bases). Germline V CDR1 and CDR2: SGHRS, YFSETQ. With 0 bases removed from V and 1 base from J, the gap between germline ends came to 8 bases. The CDR3 has 15 amino acids. The CDR3 bases are TGCGCCAGCAGCTTGGTCGGGGAATCCTACAATGAGCAGTTCTTC. Residues: CASSLVGESYNEQFF.

This clonotype was detected ten times or more. The genes are TRBV20-1 and TRBJ2-3; D ambiguous. Germline values: CDR1 DFQATT, CDR2 SNEGSKA (reference sequence). This CDR3 spans 16 amino acids. CDR3 amino acids: CSLYDLRTKPTDTQYF. CDR3 in DNA: TGCAGCCTCTACGATTTGCGCACAAAACCCACAGATACGCAGTATTTT.

Comments on this clonotype: Possible read error: a much larger clone is one base away. This chain links TRBV5-1 with TRBJ2-4; D perhaps matches TRBD2 (5 bases). This CDR3 spans 14 amino acids. Looked up from germline, CDR1 is SGHRS and CDR2 is YFSETQ. Here the CDR3 reads CAGSQNRETNIQYF. Here the CDR3 DNA reads TGCGCCGGCAGCCAAAACCGGGAAACAAACATTCAGTACTTC.

There are many counts of this clonotype. The chain has TRBV10-3 and TRBJ1-4, with TRBD1 matching over 7 bases. The junction had 2 bases not matched to a gene; V was cut back by 4 bases and J by 3 bases. Germline CDR1 and CDR2: ENHRY and SYGVKD. CDR3 size: 14 residues. CDR3 DNA sequence: TGTGCCATCAGTGGGACAGGTTCTAATGAAAAACTGTTTTTT. It translates to CAISGTGSNEKLFF.

This clonotype was seen many times. The chain links TRBV5-6 to TRBJ1-4; D call uncertain. The CDR3 runs to 13 residues. CDR1 and CDR2 (germline): SGHDT, YYEEEE. V lost 1 base and J 4 bases, leaving 5 bases between the germline ends. The CDR3 is CASSLQRNEKLFF. Written as DNA, the CDR3 is TGTGCCAGCAGCTTGCAGCGTAATGAAAAACTGTTTTTT.

This clonotype was detected ten times or more. V and J are TRBV29-1 and TRBJ2-3; 12 nucleotides line up with TRBD2. CDR1 is SQVTM, CDR2 ANQGSEA, per germline. The CDR3 runs to 14 residues. Trimming took 5 bases from V and 4 from J; bases not matched to a gene: 4. CDR3 coding DNA: TGCAGCGTTTCGACTAGCGGGAGCCCAGATACGCAGTATTTT. It codes for CSVSTSGSPDTQYF.

A note on this clonotype: Being one base from a much bigger clone, this may be a read error. V gene TRBV13 combines with J gene TRBJ2-3; 10 bases map to TRBD2. V lost 2 bases, J lost 1 base, and 12 bases stayed unmatched. The germline gives CDR1 PRHDT, CDR2 FYEKMQ (reference sequence). The CDR3 contains 19 residues. The CDR3 bases are TGTGCCAGCAGCTTACTTACGAGCGGGAGGGGAGGCGGCACAGATACGCAGTATTTT. This gives the protein CASSLLTSGRGGGTDTQYF. Drawing the rest from reference TRBV13 and TRBJ2-3, the complete variable domain is AAGVIQSPRHLIKEKRETATLKCYPIPRHDTVYWYQQGPGQDPQFLISFYEKMQSDKGSIPDRFSAQQFSDYHSELNMSSLELGDSALYFCASSLLTSGRGGGTDTQYFGPGTRLTVL.

Regarding this clonotype: A read error may explain this, as a much larger clone is one base away. The V call is TRBV19, the J call TRBJ1-5; TRBD1 aligns across 7 bases. The length of the CDR3 is 15 residues. CDR1 is LNHDA, CDR2 SQIVND, per germline (reference sequence). V lost 4 bases and J lost 1; bases outside the gene matches: 4. The CDR3 DNA is TGTGCCAGTAGTACTAAGGGACAGAGCAATCAGCCCCAGCATTTT. The encoded protein is CASSTKGQSNQPQHF.

Of note for this clonotype: A much bigger clone sits one base away, suggesting this may be a read error. The chain combines TRBV4-1 with TRBJ1-4; D gene ambiguous. The CDR3 contains 17 residues. Germline V lookup: CDR1 MGHRA, CDR2 YSYEKL. The CDR3 spells CASSQDLHRPTNEKPFF. CDR3 nucleotide sequence: TGCGCCAGCAGCCAAGACCTACACCGCCCAACTAATGAAAAACCGTTTTTT.

This clonotype has ten or more counts. The rearrangement uses TRBV27 and TRBJ2-5; possibly TRBD2 for D (5 bases). Trimming stripped 8 bases from V and 7 bases from J, with 17 bases between. CDR3 length: 13 residues. Germline V gives CDR1 MNHEY, CDR2 SMNVEV (reference sequence). The CDR3 DNA reads as TGTGCCAGCGCCAGCGACCCGGGGAGGACCCAGTACTTC. Amino acids: CASASDPGRTQYF.

This clonotype was seen repeatedly, ten times or more. CDR3 amino acids: CAARTGSTDTQYF. For the CDR3, the DNA is TGTGCCGCGCGGACGGGGAGCACAGATACGCAGTATTTT. This rearrangement joins TRBV2 to TRBJ2-3, with D possibly being TRBD2 (5 bases). CDR3 length: 13 amino acids. Per the germline V gene, CDR1 is SNHLY and CDR2 is FYNNEI. V dropped 11 bases and J dropped 0 bases, with 12 bases sitting between them.

The rearrangement joins TRBV7-9 to TRBJ1-6; D is unclear. Germline values: CDR1 SEHNR, CDR2 FQNEAQ (reference sequence). The CDR3 runs 15 residues. The V gene lost 5 bases and the J gene lost 10 bases, with 18 bases spanning the gap. The CDR3 bases are TGTGCCAGCAGCCCCGGGTGGGTGAAGGAATCACCCCTCCACTTT. This encodes CASSPGWVKESPLHF.

The V and J genes are TRBV20-1 and TRBJ1-4; D unresolved. Trimming took 6 bases from V and 0 from J, leaving 14 bases between them. Germline CDR1 and CDR2: DFQATT and SNEGSKA (reference sequence). This CDR3 has 15 amino acids. The CDR3 DNA sequence: TGCAGTGCAAATACGCTGGGTACAACTAATGAAAAACTGTTTTTT. Residues: CSANTLGTTNEKLFF.

As concerns this clonotype: A much larger clonotype is one base distant, so this may be a read error. The genes are TRBV11-2 and TRBJ2-7; TRBD2 is a possible D gene (6 bases). Per germline, CDR1 SGHAT and CDR2 FQNNGV. This CDR3 contains 15 residues. The CDR3 loop is CASSLVASAFYELYF. CDR3 sequence (DNA): TGTGCCAGCAGCTTAGTAGCTAGCGCGTTCTACGAGCTGTACTTC.

Ten or more counts support this clonotype. The gene calls are TRBV18 and TRBJ1-5; 7 nucleotides line up with TRBD1. The CDR3 loop spans 16 amino acids. With V trimmed by 2 bases and J by 0 bases, 4 bases remained unmatched. Germline V gives CDR1 KGHSH, CDR2 LQKENI. This CDR3 reads CASSPIQGYSNQPQHF. In DNA, the CDR3 is TGTGCCAGCTCACCAATACAGGGGTATAGCAATCAGCCCCAGCATTTT.

This clonotype was detected only once. The V gene is TRBV20-1, the J gene TRBJ1-6; D gene uncertain. This CDR3 spans 15 amino acids. Germline lookup yields CDR1 DFQATT and CDR2 SNEGSKA (reference sequence). The ends were cut back, 0 bases at V and 7 bases at J, with 13 bases in the middle. The DNA of the CDR3 is TGCAGTGCTAGAGAAGAGGTGAAGATGAATTCACCCCTCCACTTT. It yields the protein CSAREEVKMNSPLHF.